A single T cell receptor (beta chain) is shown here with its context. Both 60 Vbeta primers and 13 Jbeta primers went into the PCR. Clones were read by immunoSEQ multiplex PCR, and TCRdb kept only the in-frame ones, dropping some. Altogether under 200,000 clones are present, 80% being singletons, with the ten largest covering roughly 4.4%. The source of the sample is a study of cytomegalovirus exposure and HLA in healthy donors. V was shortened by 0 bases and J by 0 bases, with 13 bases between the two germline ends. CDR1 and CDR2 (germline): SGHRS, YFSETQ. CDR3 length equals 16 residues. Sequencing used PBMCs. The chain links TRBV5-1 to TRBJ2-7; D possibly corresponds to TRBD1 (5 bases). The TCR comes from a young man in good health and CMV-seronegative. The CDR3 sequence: CASSLEPQEISYEQYF. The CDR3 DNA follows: TGCGCCAGCAGCTTGGAACCACAGGAGATCTCCTACGAGCAGTACTTC. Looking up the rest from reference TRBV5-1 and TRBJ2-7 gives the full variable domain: KAGVTQTPRYLIKTRGQQVTLSCSPISGHRSVSWYQQTPGQGLQFLFEYFSETQRNKGNFPGRFSGRQFSNSRSEMNVSTLELGDSALYLCASSLEPQEISYEQYFGPGTRLTVT.